The T cell receptor beta chain under discussion was sequenced for a study of T-cell reconstitution after alpha-beta-depleted transplantation in children. Construction of the TCRbeta library involved unique molecular identifiers. TCRdb processed the PCR reads anew with MiXCR; each CDR3 protein has one entry. The sample holds about 540,000 distinct CDR3 sequences; about 16% are singletons and the top ten take roughly 3.3%. This CDR3 is 17 amino acids long. The junction had 14 bases not matched to a gene; V was cut back by 6 bases and J by 5 bases. The V gene's germline CDR1 is MNHEY and CDR2 SMNVEV (reference sequence).

J is TRBJ2-2 and V is TRBV27; 8 positions match TRBD1. The source of this sequence is a human donor who donated a stem cell graft to a child with acute lymphoblastic leukemia. Sequencing was performed on PBMCs from the stem cell graft donor, taken from the stem cell graft. CDR3 in amino acids: CASSYSHWTGRTGELFF. For the CDR3, the DNA is TGTGCCAGCAGCTATAGTCACTGGACAGGGAGAACCGGGGAGCTGTTTTTT.